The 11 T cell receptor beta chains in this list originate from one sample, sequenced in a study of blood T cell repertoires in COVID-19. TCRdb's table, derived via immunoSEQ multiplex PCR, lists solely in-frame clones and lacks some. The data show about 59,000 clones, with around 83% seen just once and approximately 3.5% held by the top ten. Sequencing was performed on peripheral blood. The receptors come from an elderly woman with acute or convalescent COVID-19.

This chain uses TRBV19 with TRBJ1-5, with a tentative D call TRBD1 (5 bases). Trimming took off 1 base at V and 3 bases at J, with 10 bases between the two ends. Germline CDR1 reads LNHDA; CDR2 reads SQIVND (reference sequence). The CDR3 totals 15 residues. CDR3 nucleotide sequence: TGTGCCAGTAGTATAGTTCGGGGGGACAATCAGCCCCAGCATTTT. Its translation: CASSIVRGDNQPQHF.

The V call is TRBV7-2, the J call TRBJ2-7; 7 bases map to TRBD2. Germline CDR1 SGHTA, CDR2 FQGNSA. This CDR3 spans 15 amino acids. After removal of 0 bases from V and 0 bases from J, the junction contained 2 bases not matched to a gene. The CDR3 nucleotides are TGTGCCAGCAGCTTAGCACTAGCGCTCTCCTACGAGCAGTACTTC. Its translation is CASSLALALSYEQYF.

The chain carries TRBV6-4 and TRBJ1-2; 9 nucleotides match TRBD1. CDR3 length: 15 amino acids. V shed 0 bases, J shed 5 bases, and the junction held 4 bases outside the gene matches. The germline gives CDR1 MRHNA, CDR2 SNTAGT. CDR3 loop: CASSDSRTGVYGYTF. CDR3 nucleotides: TGTGCCAGCAGTGACTCGCGGACAGGGGTTTATGGCTACACCTTC.

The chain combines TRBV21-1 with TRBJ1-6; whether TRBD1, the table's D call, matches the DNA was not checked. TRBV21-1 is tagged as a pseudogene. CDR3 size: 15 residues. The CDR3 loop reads CASSKVGGSDSPLHF. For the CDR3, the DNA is TGTGCCAGCAGCAAAGTTGGGGGCTCGGATTCACCCCTCCACTTT.

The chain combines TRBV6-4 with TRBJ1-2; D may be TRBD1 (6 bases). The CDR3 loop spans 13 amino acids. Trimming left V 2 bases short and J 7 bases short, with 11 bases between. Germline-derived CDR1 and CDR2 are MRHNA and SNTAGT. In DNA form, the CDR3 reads TGTGCCAGCAGTGACCGGGCAGGGGCTGGCTACACCTTC. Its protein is CASSDRAGAGYTF.

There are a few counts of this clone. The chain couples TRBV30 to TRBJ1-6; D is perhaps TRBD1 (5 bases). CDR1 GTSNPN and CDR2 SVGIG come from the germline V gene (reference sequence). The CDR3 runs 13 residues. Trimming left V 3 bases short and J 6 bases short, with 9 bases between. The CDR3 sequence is CAWSTQGNSPLHF. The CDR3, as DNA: TGTGCCTGGAGCACTCAGGGTAATTCACCCCTCCACTTT.

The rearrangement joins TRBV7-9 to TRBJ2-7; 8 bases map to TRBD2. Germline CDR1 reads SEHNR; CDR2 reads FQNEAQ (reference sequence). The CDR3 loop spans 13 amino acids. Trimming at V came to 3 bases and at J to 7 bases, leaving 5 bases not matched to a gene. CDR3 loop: CASSLEGGREQYF. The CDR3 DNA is TGTGCCAGCAGCTTGGAGGGCGGGAGGGAGCAGTACTTC. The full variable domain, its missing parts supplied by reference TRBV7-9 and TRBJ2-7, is DTGVSQNPRHKITKRGQNVTFRCDPISEHNRLYWYRQTLGQGPEFLTYFQNEAQLEKSRLLSDRFSAERPKGSFSTLEIQRTEQGDSAMYLCASSLEGGREQYFGPGTRLTVT.

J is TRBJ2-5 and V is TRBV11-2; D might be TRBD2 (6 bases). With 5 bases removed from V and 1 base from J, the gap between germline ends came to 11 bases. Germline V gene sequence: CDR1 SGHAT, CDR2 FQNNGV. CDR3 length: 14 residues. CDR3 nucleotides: TGTGCCAGCAGCCTACGGGACTCCCAAGAGACCCAGTACTTC. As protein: CASSLRDSQETQYF.

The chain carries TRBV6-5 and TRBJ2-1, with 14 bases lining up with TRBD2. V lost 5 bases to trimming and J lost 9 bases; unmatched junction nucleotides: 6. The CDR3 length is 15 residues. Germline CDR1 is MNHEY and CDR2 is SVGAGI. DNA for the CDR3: TGTGCCAGCAGTCGACTAGCGGGAGGGTTGAGTGAGCAGTTCTTC. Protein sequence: CASSRLAGGLSEQFF.

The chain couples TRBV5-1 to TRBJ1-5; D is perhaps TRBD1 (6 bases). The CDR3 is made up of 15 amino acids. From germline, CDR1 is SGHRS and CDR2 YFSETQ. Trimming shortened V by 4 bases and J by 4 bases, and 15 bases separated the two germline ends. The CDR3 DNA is TGCGCCAGCAGCCCGGCAGGGGAGAGGAATCAGCCCCAGCATTTT. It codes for CASSPAGERNQPQHF.

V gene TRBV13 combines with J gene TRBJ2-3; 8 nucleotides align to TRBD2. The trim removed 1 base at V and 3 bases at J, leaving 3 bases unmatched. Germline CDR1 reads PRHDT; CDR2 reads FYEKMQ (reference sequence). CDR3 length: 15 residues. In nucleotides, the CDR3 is TGTGCCAGCAGCTTAGCGGGGGGGCCTACAGATACGCAGTATTTT. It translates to CASSLAGGPTDTQYF.